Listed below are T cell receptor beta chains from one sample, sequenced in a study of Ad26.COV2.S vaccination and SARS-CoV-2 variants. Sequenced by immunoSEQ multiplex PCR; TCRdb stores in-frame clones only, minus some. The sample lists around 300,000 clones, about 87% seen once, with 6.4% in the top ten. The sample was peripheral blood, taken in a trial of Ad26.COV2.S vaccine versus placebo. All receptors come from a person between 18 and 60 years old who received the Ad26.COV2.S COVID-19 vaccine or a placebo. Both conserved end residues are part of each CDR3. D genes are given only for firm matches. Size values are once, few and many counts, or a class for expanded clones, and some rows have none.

CDR3 protein: CASSFNMFSISTDTQYF; CDR3 DNA: TGTGCCAGCAGCTTTAACATGTTCAGCATTAGCACAGATACGCAGTATTTT; D gene: .; clone size: .; J gene: TRBJ2-3; V gene: TRBV5-6
CDR3 protein: CASSPRVRSTNTGELFF; CDR3 DNA: TGTGCCAGCAGCCCAAGGGTTAGGTCTACGAACACCGGGGAGCTGTTTTTT; D gene: .; clone size: .; J gene: TRBJ2-2; V gene: TRBV5-4
CDR3 protein: CASSQGAPMGEQYF; CDR3 DNA: TGTGCCAGCAGCCAAGGAGCCCCTATGGGAGAGCAGTACTTC; D gene: .; clone size: .; J gene: TRBJ2-7; V gene: TRBV3-1/TRBV3-2
CDR3 protein: CASSYLSNQPQHF; CDR3 DNA: TGTGCCAGCAGTTATCTTAGCAATCAGCCCCAGCATTTT; D gene: .; clone size: few; J gene: TRBJ1-5; V gene: TRBV28
CDR3 protein: CASSDLAGAKETQYF; CDR3 DNA: TGTGCCAGCAGTGATTTGGCAGGGGCTAAAGAGACCCAGTACTTC; D gene: .; clone size: .; J gene: TRBJ2-5; V gene: TRBV2
CDR3 protein: CASSLATNQPQHF; CDR3 DNA: TGTGCCAGCAGCTTGGCGACCAATCAGCCCCAGCATTTT; D gene: .; clone size: .; J gene: TRBJ1-5; V gene: TRBV11-1
CDR3 protein: CASSWQSAYEQYF; CDR3 DNA: TGTGCCAGCAGTTGGCAATCTGCCTACGAGCAGTACTTC; D gene: .; clone size: once; J gene: TRBJ2-7; V gene: TRBV28
CDR3 protein: CASSSISGRRTGELFF; CDR3 DNA: TGTGCCAGCAGCTCGATCAGCGGGAGGAGGACCGGGGAGCTGTTTTTT; D gene: TRBD2; clone size: .; J gene: TRBJ2-2; V gene: TRBV11-2
CDR3 protein: CASSPLRGGNTEAFF; CDR3 DNA: TGTGCCAGCAGCCCCCTTCGGGGGGGAAACACTGAAGCTTTCTTT; D gene: .; clone size: .; J gene: TRBJ1-1; V gene: TRBV7-3
CDR3 protein: CASSLVGTTAGELFF; CDR3 DNA: TGTGCCAGCAGCTTAGTAGGGACTACGGCCGGGGAGCTGTTTTTT; D gene: TRBD2; clone size: .; J gene: TRBJ2-2; V gene: TRBV13